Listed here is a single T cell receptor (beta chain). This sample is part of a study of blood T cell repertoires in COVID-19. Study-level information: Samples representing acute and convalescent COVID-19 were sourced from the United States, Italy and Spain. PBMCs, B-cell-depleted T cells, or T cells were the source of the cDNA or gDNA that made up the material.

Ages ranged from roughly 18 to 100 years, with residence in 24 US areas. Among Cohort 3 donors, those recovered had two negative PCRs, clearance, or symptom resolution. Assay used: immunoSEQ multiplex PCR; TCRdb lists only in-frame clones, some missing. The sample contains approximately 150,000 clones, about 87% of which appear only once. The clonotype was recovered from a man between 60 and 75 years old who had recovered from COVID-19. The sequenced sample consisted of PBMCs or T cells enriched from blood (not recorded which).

DNA for the CDR3: TGTGCCAGTAGCACACAGGTTTTGGACTATGGCTACACCTTC. As protein: CASSTQVLDYGYTF. This sequence joins TRBV19 and TRBJ1-2; D is possibly TRBD1 (5 bases). CDR1 and CDR2 from the germline V gene are LNHDA and SQIVND (reference sequence). The CDR3 has 14 amino acids. Trimming cost V 6 bases and J 3 bases, with 14 bases left between them.